This T cell receptor (beta chain) was found in a study of identical twins. The V gene's germline CDR1 is MDHEN and CDR2 SYDVKM. The length of the CDR3 is 15 residues. Between the trimmed V and J ends, which lost 5 bases and 4 bases, there was a span of 14 bases. This clonotype was seen a handful of times. TCRdb processed the 5' RACE reads anew with MiXCR; each CDR3 protein has one entry. Of around 1.7 million distinct CDR3 sequences detected, around 33% appear once; the ten largest clones hold approximately 0.29%. This chain connects TRBV28 to TRBJ1-4; no clear D. The receptor was derived from a newborn girl in good health. The material sequenced was cord blood. CDR3 loop: CASSPHGSNNEKLFF. CDR3 DNA: TGTGCCAGCAGTCCCCACGGGAGTAATAATGAAAAACTGTTTTTT.